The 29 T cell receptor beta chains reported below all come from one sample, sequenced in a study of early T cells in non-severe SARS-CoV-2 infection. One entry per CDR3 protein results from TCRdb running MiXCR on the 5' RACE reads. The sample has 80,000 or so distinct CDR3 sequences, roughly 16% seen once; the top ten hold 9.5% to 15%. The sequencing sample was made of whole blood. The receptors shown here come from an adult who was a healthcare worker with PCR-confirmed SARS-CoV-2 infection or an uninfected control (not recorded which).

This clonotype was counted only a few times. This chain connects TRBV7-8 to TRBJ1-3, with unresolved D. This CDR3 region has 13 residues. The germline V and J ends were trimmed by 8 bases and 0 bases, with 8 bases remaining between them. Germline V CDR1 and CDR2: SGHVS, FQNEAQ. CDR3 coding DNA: TGTGCCAGCCGACGGTCCTCTGGAAACACCATATATTTT. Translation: CASRRSSGNTIYF.

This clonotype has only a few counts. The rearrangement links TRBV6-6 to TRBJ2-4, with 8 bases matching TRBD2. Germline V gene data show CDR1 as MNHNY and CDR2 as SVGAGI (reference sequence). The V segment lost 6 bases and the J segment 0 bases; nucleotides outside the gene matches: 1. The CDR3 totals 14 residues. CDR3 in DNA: TGTGCCAGCAGCCGGGGGGGAGCCAAAAACATTCAGTACTTC. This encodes CASSRGGAKNIQYF.

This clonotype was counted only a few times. CDR3 protein: CSVYRAVYGYTF. DNA for the CDR3: TGCAGCGTTTATAGGGCCGTCTATGGCTACACCTTC. V usage is TRBV29-1 and J usage is TRBJ1-2; D remains ambiguous. CDR3 length: 12 residues. Per the germline V gene, CDR1 is SQVTM and CDR2 is ANQGSEA. V lost 5 bases to trimming and J lost 4 bases, with 11 bases between them.

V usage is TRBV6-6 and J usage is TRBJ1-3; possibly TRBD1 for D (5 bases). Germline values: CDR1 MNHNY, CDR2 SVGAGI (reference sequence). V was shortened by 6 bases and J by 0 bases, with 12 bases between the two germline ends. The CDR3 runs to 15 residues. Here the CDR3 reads CASRQPGISGNTIYF. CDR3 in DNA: TGTGCCAGCAGACAACCAGGGATCTCTGGAAACACCATATATTTT.

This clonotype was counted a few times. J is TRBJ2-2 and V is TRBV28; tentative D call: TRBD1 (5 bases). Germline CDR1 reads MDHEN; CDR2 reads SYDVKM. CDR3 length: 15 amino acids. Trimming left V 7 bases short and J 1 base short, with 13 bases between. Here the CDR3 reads CASISLDRNTGELFF. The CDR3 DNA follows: TGTGCCAGCATTAGCCTCGACAGGAACACCGGGGAGCTGTTTTTT.

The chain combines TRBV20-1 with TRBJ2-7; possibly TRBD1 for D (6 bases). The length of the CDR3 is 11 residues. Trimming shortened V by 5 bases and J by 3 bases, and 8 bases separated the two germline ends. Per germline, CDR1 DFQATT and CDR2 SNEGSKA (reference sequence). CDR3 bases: TGCAGTGCTCCGGACAGCTACGAGCAGTACTTC. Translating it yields CSAPDSYEQYF.

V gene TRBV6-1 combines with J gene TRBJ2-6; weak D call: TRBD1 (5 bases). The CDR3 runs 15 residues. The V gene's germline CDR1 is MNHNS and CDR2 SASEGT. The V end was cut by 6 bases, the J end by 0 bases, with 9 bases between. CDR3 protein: CASRDMSSGANVLTF. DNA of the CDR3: TGTGCCAGCAGGGACATGAGCTCTGGGGCCAACGTCCTGACTTTC.

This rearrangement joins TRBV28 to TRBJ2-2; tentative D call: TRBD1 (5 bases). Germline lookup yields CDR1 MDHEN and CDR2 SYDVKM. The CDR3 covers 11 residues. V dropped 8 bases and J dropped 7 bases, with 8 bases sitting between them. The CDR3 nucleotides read TGTGCCAGCTCAGGGTTCGGGGAGCTGTTTTTT. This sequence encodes CASSGFGELFF.

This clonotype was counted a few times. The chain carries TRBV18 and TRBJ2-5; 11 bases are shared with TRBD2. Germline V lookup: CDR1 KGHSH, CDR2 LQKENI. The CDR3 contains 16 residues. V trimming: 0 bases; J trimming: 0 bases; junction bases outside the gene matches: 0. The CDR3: CASSPPSGGDQETQYF. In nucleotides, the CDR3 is TGTGCCAGCTCACCACCTAGCGGGGGGGACCAAGAGACCCAGTACTTC.

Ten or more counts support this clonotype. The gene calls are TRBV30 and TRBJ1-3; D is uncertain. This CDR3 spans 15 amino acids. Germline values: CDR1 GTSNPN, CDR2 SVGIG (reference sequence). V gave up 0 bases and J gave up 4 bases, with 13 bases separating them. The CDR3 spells CAWSVGALLGNTIYF. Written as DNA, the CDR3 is TGTGCCTGGAGTGTTGGTGCATTACTCGGAAACACCATATATTTT.

The CDR3 sequence: CASSEALAGGADTQYF. As DNA, the CDR3 is TGTGCCAGCAGTGAAGCGCTCGCGGGAGGGGCAGATACGCAGTATTTT. The chain employs TRBV2 and TRBJ2-3; TRBD2 matches 9 bases. This CDR3 spans 16 amino acids. Germline loops: CDR1 SNHLY, CDR2 FYNNEI. V lost 0 bases and J lost 4; bases outside the gene matches: 5. Supplemented by reference TRBV2 and TRBJ2-3, the full variable domain reads EPEVTQTPSHQVTQMGQEVILRCVPISNHLYFYWYRQILGQKVEFLVSFYNNEISEKSEIFDDQFSVERPDGSNFTLKIRSTKLEDSAMYFCASSEALAGGADTQYFGPGTRLTVL.

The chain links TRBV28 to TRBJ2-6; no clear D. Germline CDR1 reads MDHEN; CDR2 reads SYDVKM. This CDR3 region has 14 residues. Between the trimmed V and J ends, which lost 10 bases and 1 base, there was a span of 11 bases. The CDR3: CATRQRSGANVLTF. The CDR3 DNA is TGTGCCACCAGGCAGAGGTCTGGGGCCAACGTCCTGACTTTC.

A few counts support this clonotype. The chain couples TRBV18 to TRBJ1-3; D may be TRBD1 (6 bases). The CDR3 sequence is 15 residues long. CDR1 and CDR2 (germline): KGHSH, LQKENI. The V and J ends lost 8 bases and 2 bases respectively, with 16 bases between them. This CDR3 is CASTDSPGAGNTIYF. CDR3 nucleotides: TGTGCCAGCACGGACAGCCCGGGAGCTGGAAACACCATATATTTT.

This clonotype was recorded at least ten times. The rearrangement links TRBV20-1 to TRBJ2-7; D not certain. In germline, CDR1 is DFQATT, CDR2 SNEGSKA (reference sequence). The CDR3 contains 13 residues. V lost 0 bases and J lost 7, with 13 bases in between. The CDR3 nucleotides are TGCAGTGCTAGAGATAGGCGCTTAAGGGAGCAGTACTTC. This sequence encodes CSARDRRLREQYF.

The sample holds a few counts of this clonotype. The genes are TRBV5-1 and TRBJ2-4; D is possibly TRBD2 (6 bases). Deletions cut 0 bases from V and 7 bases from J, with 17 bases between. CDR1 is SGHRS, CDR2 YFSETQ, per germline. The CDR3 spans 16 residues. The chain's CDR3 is CASSLGGADPGNIQYF. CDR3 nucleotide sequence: TGCGCCAGCAGCTTGGGCGGGGCTGACCCGGGGAACATTCAGTACTTC.

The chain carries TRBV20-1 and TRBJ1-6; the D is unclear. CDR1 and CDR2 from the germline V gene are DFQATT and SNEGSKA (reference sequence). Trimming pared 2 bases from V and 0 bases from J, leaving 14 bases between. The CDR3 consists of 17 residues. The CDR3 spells CSARTPPGSSYNSPLHF. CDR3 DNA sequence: TGCAGTGCTAGAACCCCGCCAGGCAGCTCCTATAATTCACCCCTCCACTTT.

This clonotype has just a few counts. In nucleotides, the CDR3 is TGTGCCAGCAGCGTAGGGCCTAGCGGGAACAATGAGCAGTTCTTC. This translates into CASSVGPSGNNEQFF. This sequence joins TRBV9 and TRBJ2-1; 9 nucleotides align to TRBD2. V lost 0 bases to trimming and J lost 5 bases; unmatched junction nucleotides: 3. The length of the CDR3 is 15 residues. Germline assignment: CDR1 SGDLS and CDR2 YYNGEE.

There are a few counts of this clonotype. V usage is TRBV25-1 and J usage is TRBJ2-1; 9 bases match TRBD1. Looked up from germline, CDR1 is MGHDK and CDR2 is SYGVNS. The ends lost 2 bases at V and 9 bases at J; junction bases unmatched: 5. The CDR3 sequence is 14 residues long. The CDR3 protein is CASSEEQGASEQFF. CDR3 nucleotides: TGTGCCAGCAGTGAAGAACAGGGGGCCTCTGAGCAGTTCTTC.

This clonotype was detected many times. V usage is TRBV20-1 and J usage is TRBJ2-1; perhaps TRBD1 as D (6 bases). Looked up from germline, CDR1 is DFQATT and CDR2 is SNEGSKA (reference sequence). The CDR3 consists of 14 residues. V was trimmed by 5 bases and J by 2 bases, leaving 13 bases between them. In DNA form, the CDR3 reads TGCAGTGCTCTCCAGACAGGTACCTACAATGAGCAGTTCTTC. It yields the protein CSALQTGTYNEQFF.

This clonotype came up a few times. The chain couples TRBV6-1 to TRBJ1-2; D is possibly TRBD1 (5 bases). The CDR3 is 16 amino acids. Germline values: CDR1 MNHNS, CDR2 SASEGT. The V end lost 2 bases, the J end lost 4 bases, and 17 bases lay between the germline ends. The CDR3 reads CASSEFYDEGPYGYTF. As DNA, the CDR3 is TGTGCCAGCAGTGAATTTTATGACGAGGGACCCTATGGCTACACCTTC.

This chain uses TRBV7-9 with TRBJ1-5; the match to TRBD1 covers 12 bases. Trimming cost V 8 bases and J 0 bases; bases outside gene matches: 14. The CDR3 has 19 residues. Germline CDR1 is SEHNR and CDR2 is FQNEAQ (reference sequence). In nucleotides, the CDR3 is TGTGCCAGCGCCTCACCCGCGGGACAGGGGGCGTATAGCAATCAGCCCCAGCATTTT. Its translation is CASASPAGQGAYSNQPQHF.

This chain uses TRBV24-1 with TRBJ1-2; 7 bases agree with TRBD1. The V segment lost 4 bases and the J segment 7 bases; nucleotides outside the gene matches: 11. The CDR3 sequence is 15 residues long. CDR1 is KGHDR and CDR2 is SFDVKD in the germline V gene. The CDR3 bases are TGTGCCACCAGTGACCCTGGACAGGAGCCGCGTGGCTACACCTTC. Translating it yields CATSDPGQEPRGYTF.

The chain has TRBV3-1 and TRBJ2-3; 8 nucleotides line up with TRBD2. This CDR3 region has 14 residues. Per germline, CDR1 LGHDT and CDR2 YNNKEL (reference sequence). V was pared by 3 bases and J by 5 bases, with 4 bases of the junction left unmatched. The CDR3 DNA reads TGTGCCAGCAGCCAGGGACTAGAGAGAGATACGCAGTATTTT. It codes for CASSQGLERDTQYF.

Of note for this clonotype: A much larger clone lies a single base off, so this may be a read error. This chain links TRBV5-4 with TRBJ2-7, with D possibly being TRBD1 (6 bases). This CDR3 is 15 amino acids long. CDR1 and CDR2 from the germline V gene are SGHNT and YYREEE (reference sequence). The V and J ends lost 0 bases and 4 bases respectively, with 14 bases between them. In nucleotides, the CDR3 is TGTGCCAGCAGCTTGGCCGGGACATGGGGATACGAGCAGTACTTC. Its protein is CASSLAGTWGYEQYF.

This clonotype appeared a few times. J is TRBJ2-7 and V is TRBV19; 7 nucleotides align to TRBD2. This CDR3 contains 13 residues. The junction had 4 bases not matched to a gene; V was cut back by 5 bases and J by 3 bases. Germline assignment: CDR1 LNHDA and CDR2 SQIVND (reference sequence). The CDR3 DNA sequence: TGTGCCAGTAGTCCTGGGACTAACTACGAGCAGTACTTC. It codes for CASSPGTNYEQYF.

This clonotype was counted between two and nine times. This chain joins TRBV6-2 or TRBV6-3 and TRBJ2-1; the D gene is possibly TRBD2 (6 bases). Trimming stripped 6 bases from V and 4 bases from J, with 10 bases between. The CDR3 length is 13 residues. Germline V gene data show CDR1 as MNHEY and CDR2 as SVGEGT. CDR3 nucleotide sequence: TGTGCCAGCAGCCACGGGGGTTACAATGAGCAGTTCTTC. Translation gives CASSHGGYNEQFF.

The CDR3 DNA follows: TGTGCCAGCAGCCACCCCGGATCTCAGGGGACAGCGAACACTGAAGCTTTCTTT. This encodes CASSHPGSQGTANTEAFF. The V call is TRBV4-2, the J call TRBJ1-1; TRBD1 matches 7 bases. The CDR3 is made up of 18 amino acids. The J segment lost 1 base and the V segment lost 3 bases, leaving 14 bases of the junction unmatched. Germline V lookup: CDR1 LGHNA, CDR2 YNFKEQ.

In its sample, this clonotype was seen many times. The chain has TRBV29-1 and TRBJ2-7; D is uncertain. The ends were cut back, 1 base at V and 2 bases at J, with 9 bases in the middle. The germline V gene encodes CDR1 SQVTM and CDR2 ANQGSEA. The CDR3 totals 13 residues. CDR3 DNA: TGCAGCGTTGAAGTACCGTCAACCTACGAGCAGTACTTC. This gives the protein CSVEVPSTYEQYF.

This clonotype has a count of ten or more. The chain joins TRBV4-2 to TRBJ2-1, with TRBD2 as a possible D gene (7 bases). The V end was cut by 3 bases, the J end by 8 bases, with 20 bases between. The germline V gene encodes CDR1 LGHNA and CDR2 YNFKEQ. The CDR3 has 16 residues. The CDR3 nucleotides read TGTGCCAGCAGCCATGGGAGTGGGGGGGCCAGTTATGAGCAGTTCTTC. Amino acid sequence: CASSHGSGGASYEQFF.